Listed below are T cell receptor beta chains from one sample, sequenced in a study of T cells in localized non-small cell lung cancer. Some clones are missing from TCRdb's copy, which holds only in-frame ones; the method was immunoSEQ multiplex PCR. This sample has roughly 9,900 clones, with roughly 94% found just once. Source: peripheral blood, taken before any cancer treatment. Every receptor here comes from a woman aged 40 to 75 with stage I squamous cell lung carcinoma. Each CDR3 is given with its conserved first and last residue. Fields, in order: CDR3 length, V gene, clone size, J gene, CDR3 protein. Size values are once, few and many counts, or a class for expanded clones, and some rows have none.

>14|TRBV5-4|once|TRBJ1-2
CASSLEGVVYGYTF
>11|TRBV11-3|-|TRBJ1-4
CASSSTGKLFF
>15|TRBV19|-|TRBJ1-1
CASSIDTGGWTEAFF
>17|TRBV4-1|-|TRBJ2-7
CASSQEIGGGRAYEQYF
>13|TRBV30|-|TRBJ1-6
CAWSSGERSPLHF
>15|TRBV7-2|-|TRBJ2-3
CASSAFHGGTDTQYF
>16|TRBV7-9|-|TRBJ1-2
CASSSRRGGLNYGYTF
>14|TRBV7-2|-|TRBJ2-5
CASSSGTGLETQYF
>19|TRBV2|-|TRBJ2-2
CASSVRRDYHALDTGELFF
>14|TRBV10-1|-|TRBJ2-1
CASSLRQGKGEQFF
>15|TRBV5-4|-|TRBJ1-3
CASSSLGGGGNTIYF
>13|TRBV11-3|few|TRBJ2-2
CASSQSGTGELFF
>13|TRBV7-3|-|TRBJ2-3
CASSPMGANTQYF
>15|TRBV29-1|-|TRBJ1-1
CSVEDQIGIISEAFF
>13|TRBV18|-|TRBJ1-4
CASSPRTDEKLFF
>14|TRBV13|once|TRBJ2-7
CASSFLDGSYEQYF
>12|TRBV6-5|-|TRBJ1-4
CASSDPSGKLFF
>15|TRBV7-2|once|TRBJ1-2
CASSLGSGGNYGYTF
>16|TRBV15|-|TRBJ2-1
CATSFYASGSYNEQFF
>17|TRBV4-2|-|TRBJ2-5
CASSQAPGLAGEETQYF
>16|TRBV5-4|-|TRBJ2-5
CASSLDNRGGGETQYF
>15|TRBV6-5|-|TRBJ2-3
CASSYRPLSTDTQYF
>15|TRBV15|-|TRBJ2-1
CATSSRTGVGNEQFF
>15|TRBV4-2|-|TRBJ1-3
CASSQNGDSRNTIYF
>20|TRBV2|-|TRBJ1-1
CASSESREPGQEIKEAEAFF